The 23 T cell receptor beta chains given below trace back to one sample, sequenced in a study of blood T cell repertoires in COVID-19 (dated by TCRdb to the early 2020s). Library method: the immunoSEQ multiplex PCR assay. This is the immuneACCESS table as TCRdb keeps it, with only in-frame sequences that have V and J called. A part of the clones is gone; compared with another copy, unresolved V genes explain less than half, and the rest is unexplained. The sample yields roughly 250,000 clones; about 90% were counted once. Of the sample, roughly 6.3% is held by the ten largest clones. Sequencing was performed on PBMCs or T cells enriched from blood (not recorded which). The receptor source for this set is a woman aged 25-40 years with acute COVID-19.

The chain combines TRBV5-1 with TRBJ1-3; D possibly corresponds to TRBD1 (5 bases). The germline V gene has CDR1 SGHRS and CDR2 YFSETQ. V was pared by 4 bases and J by 0 bases, with 5 bases between. The CDR3 is made up of 13 amino acids. CDR3 sequence reads: CASSGASGNTIYF. The CDR3, as DNA: TGCGCCAGCAGCGGGGCCTCTGGAAACACCATATATTTT.

This clone was observed a handful of times. The genes are TRBV4-2 and TRBJ1-2; TRBD1 matches at 8 bases. CDR3 length: 16 amino acids. Germline values: CDR1 LGHNA, CDR2 YNFKEQ. Unmatched junction bases numbered 10, after V lost 1 base and J lost 6 bases. In nucleotides, the CDR3 is TGTGCCAGCAGCCAAGGACCGGGACAGGTGATTAATGGCTACACCTTC. Translation: CASSQGPGQVINGYTF.

As DNA, the CDR3 is TGTGCCAGCAGTGAAGGGCAAGGGGGCAGCCCCTATAATTCACCCCTCCACTTT. Translated, it gives CASSEGQGGSPYNSPLHF. The chain combines TRBV2 with TRBJ1-6, with 7 positions matching TRBD1. Germline assignment: CDR1 SNHLY and CDR2 FYNNEI. The CDR3 extends over 18 amino acids. V dropped 1 base and J dropped 2; count of bases not matched to a gene: 8.

CDR3 protein: CASSESQETGELFF. The CDR3 bases are TGTGCCAGCAGTGAATCTCAGGAAACCGGGGAGCTGTTTTTT. The chain is built from TRBV25-1 and TRBJ2-2; D remains unclear. Trimming stripped 1 base from V and 5 bases from J, with 8 bases between. The germline CDR1 and CDR2 sequences are MGHDK and SYGVNS. The CDR3 is 14 amino acids.

The V and J genes are TRBV2 and TRBJ1-3; tentatively, D is TRBD1 (5 bases). The CDR3 contains 12 residues. V was clipped by 8 bases and J by 8 bases, with 13 bases between them. CDR1 and CDR2 from the germline V gene are SNHLY and FYNNEI. This CDR3 reads CASRTSRDTIYF. DNA for the CDR3: TGTGCCAGCCGTACATCCAGGGACACCATATATTTT. Variable domain in full (rest from reference TRBV2 and TRBJ1-3): EPEVTQTPSHQVTQMGQEVILRCVPISNHLYFYWYRQILGQKVEFLVSFYNNEISEKSEIFDDQFSVERPDGSNFTLKIRSTKLEDSAMYFCASRTSRDTIYFGEGSWLTVV.

J is TRBJ1-1 and V is TRBV29-1; 8 positions match TRBD1. With 7 bases clipped from V and 9 bases from J, the junction kept 16 bases outside the gene matches. The CDR3 extends over 14 amino acids. Per the germline V gene, CDR1 is SQVTM and CDR2 is ANQGSEA. The chain's CDR3 is CSASEGQASPQAFF. The DNA for the CDR3 is TGCAGCGCCTCCGAGGGACAGGCTTCTCCGCAAGCTTTCTTT.

This rearrangement joins TRBV19 to TRBJ1-4; 7 nucleotides agree with TRBD1. The J segment lost 4 bases and the V segment lost 9 bases, leaving 5 bases of the junction unmatched. This CDR3 is built from 13 residues. The germline CDR1 and CDR2 sequences are LNHDA and SQIVND (reference sequence). The CDR3 DNA reads as TGTGCCAGCGCCGGGACAGATAATGAAAAACTGTTTTTT. Protein product: CASAGTDNEKLFF.

In this sample, this clone turned up once. The rearrangement joins TRBV5-1 to TRBJ1-2; 9 nucleotides line up with TRBD1. After removal of 4 bases from V and 6 bases from J, the junction contained 7 bases not matched to a gene. This CDR3 has 14 residues. Germline loops: CDR1 SGHRS, CDR2 YFSETQ. The CDR3 DNA follows: TGCGCCAGCAGCCAACAGGGGGCGCAGGATGGCTACACCTTC. Its translation: CASSQQGAQDGYTF.

CDR3 nucleotide sequence: TGTGCCAGCAGTTTGGCGGGGGCAGGGAATGAAAAACTGTTTTTT. It is translated as CASSLAGAGNEKLFF. The chain links TRBV6-5 to TRBJ1-4; D might be TRBD1 (6 bases). There are 15 residues in the CDR3. Per germline, CDR1 MNHEY and CDR2 SVGAGI. Trimming took off 4 bases at V and 5 bases at J, with 14 bases between the two ends.

The genes are TRBV4-1 and TRBJ2-5, with D uncertain. CDR1 and CDR2 (germline): MGHRA, YSYEKL. The CDR3 contains 17 residues. The germline V and J ends were trimmed by 4 bases and 5 bases, with 23 bases remaining between them. In DNA, the CDR3 is TGCGCCAGCAGCCTCTCTGACAACTTCGGCGTTTTGGAGACCCAGTACTTC. Its protein is CASSLSDNFGVLETQYF.

This chain joins TRBV12-3 or TRBV12-4 and TRBJ1-2, with D tentatively TRBD1 (6 bases). The germline V and J ends were trimmed by 1 base and 8 bases, with 11 bases remaining between them. This CDR3 is 13 amino acids long. The CDR3 coding sequence is TGTGCCAGCAGTTTAGTTCAGGGGAGAGGCTACACCTTC. The encoded protein is CASSLVQGRGYTF.

The chain couples TRBV5-1 to TRBJ2-1; 13 bases are shared with TRBD2. The germline CDR1 and CDR2 sequences are SGHRS and YFSETQ. V trimming: 0 bases; J trimming: 6 bases; junction bases outside the gene matches: 15. The CDR3 spans 20 residues. CDR3 in amino acids: CASSLEGLAGLGTGTNEQFF. The DNA for the CDR3 is TGCGCCAGCAGCTTGGAGGGACTAGCGGGACTAGGAACGGGGACCAATGAGCAGTTCTTC. The full variable domain, rest sourced from reference TRBV5-1 and TRBJ2-1, is KAGVTQTPRYLIKTRGQQVTLSCSPISGHRSVSWYQQTPGQGLQFLFEYFSETQRNKGNFPGRFSGRQFSNSRSEMNVSTLELGDSALYLCASSLEGLAGLGTGTNEQFFGPGTRLTVL.

The genes are TRBV5-4 and TRBJ2-1, with a weak D call TRBD1 (7 bases). The CDR3 has 15 amino acids. Germline lookup yields CDR1 SGHNT and CDR2 YYREEE (reference sequence). V dropped 4 bases and J dropped 8 bases, with 19 bases sitting between them. CDR3 DNA sequence: TGTGCCAGCAGCCCGGAGGGGACAGTCCTCGATGAGCAGTTCTTC. It specifies CASSPEGTVLDEQFF.

This clone showed up just a few times. This chain uses TRBV13 with TRBJ2-7, with a weak D call TRBD2 (5 bases). The length of the CDR3 is 12 residues. Trimming removed 3 bases at V and 4 bases at J, with 7 bases between. Germline-derived CDR1 and CDR2 are PRHDT and FYEKMQ (reference sequence). In DNA form, the CDR3 reads TGTGCCAGCAGCTTGGGGAGTTACGAGCAGTACTTC. This codes for CASSLGSYEQYF. Together with reference TRBV13 and TRBJ2-7, the CDR3 gives the full variable domain: AAGVIQSPRHLIKEKRETATLKCYPIPRHDTVYWYQQGPGQDPQFLISFYEKMQSDKGSIPDRFSAQQFSDYHSELNMSSLELGDSALYFCASSLGSYEQYFGPGTRLTVT.

The V and J genes are TRBV15 and TRBJ2-3, with 7 bases matching TRBD2. V lost 3 bases and J lost 7; bases outside the gene matches: 16. CDR1 is LNHNV and CDR2 is YYDKDF in the germline V gene (reference sequence). The length of the CDR3 is 17 residues. The CDR3 sequence: CATSSGLVAGVLNTQYF. The CDR3 bases are TGTGCCACCAGCAGTGGCTTAGTTGCGGGAGTCCTAAATACGCAGTATTTT.

The chain joins TRBV19 to TRBJ2-7; unclear D gene. Per the germline V gene, CDR1 is LNHDA and CDR2 is SQIVND (reference sequence). Trimming pared 5 bases from V and 0 bases from J, leaving 11 bases between. This CDR3 is 14 amino acids long. The CDR3 spells CASSARAPSYEQYF. The CDR3 DNA sequence: TGTGCCAGTAGTGCCCGAGCCCCCTCCTACGAGCAGTACTTC.

This clone has just a few counts. The V and J genes are TRBV4-2 and TRBJ2-5, with TRBD1 identical over 7 bases. This CDR3 comprises 15 residues. V shed 3 bases and J 4 bases; nucleotides not matched to a gene: 8. Germline values: CDR1 LGHNA, CDR2 YNFKEQ. CDR3: CASSQNRGIGETQYF. CDR3 bases: TGTGCCAGCAGCCAGAACAGGGGAATAGGAGAGACCCAGTACTTC.

The chain couples TRBV11-2 to TRBJ1-5, with no clear D. V was pared by 0 bases and J by 0 bases, with 9 bases between. There are 16 residues in the CDR3. The germline V gene has CDR1 SGHAT and CDR2 FQNNGV. CDR3 amino acids: CASSLDGRYSNQPQHF. The CDR3 nucleotides are TGTGCCAGCAGCTTAGATGGCAGGTATAGCAATCAGCCCCAGCATTTT.

This chain links TRBV18 with TRBJ1-1; TRBD1 is a possible D gene (6 bases). The V and J ends lost 8 bases and 1 base respectively, with 11 bases between them. CDR1 is KGHSH, CDR2 LQKENI, per germline. The CDR3 contains 13 residues. The CDR3 region is CASAKGQNTEAFF. In nucleotides, the CDR3 is TGTGCCAGCGCTAAGGGACAGAACACTGAAGCTTTCTTT.

As DNA, the CDR3 is TGCAGCGTTTGCATGGACAGGGGGAACACTGAAGCTTTCTTT. Translating gives CSVCMDRGNTEAFF. V and J are TRBV29-1 and TRBJ1-1; 9 bases are shared with TRBD1. Per germline, CDR1 SQVTM and CDR2 ANQGSEA. This CDR3 is built from 14 residues. The V and J ends lost 5 bases and 1 base, in that order; junction bases with no gene match: 5.

V is TRBV7-9 and J is TRBJ2-6; 11 positions agree with TRBD2. Germline-derived CDR1 and CDR2 are SEHNR and FQNEAQ (reference sequence). The CDR3 is 19 residues long. Trimming removed 3 bases from V and 0 bases from J; junction bases left unmatched: 7. The CDR3 spells CASSFTSGGLSSGANVLTF. The CDR3 DNA reads TGTGCCAGCAGCTTTACTAGCGGGGGATTAAGCTCTGGGGCCAACGTCCTGACTTTC. Complete variable domain (other parts from reference TRBV7-9 and TRBJ2-6): DTGVSQNPRHKITKRGQNVTFRCDPISEHNRLYWYRQTLGQGPEFLTYFQNEAQLEKSRLLSDRFSAERPKGSFSTLEIQRTEQGDSAMYLCASSFTSGGLSSGANVLTFGAGSRLTVL.

V usage is TRBV19 and J usage is TRBJ2-1; maybe TRBD1 (5 bases). CDR1 and CDR2 from the germline V gene are LNHDA and SQIVND (reference sequence). Trimming took 3 bases from V and 2 from J, leaving 11 bases between them. This CDR3 spans 15 amino acids. CDR3 DNA sequence: TGTGCCAGTAGTATGGACACGAAAACCTACAATGAGCAGTTCTTC. Its translation: CASSMDTKTYNEQFF.

The J gene is TRBJ1-4, the V gene TRBV7-9; 9 positions match TRBD1. Germline CDR1 reads SEHNR; CDR2 reads FQNEAQ (reference sequence). V lost 5 bases to trimming and J lost 7 bases; unmatched junction nucleotides: 8. There are 15 residues in the CDR3. CDR3 coding DNA: TGTGCCAGCAGCACCACAGGGGGCCGGGGTGAAAAACTGTTTTTT. Translated, it gives CASSTTGGRGEKLFF.